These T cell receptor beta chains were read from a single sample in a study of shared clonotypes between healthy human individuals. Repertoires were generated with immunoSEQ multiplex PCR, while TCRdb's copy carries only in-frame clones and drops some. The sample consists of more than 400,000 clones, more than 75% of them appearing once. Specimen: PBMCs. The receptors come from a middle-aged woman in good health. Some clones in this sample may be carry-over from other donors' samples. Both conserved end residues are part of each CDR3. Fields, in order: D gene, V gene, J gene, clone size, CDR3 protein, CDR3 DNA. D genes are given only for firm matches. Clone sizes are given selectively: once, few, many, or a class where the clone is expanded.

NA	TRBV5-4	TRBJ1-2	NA	CASRRDGPNYGYTF	TGTGCCAGCAGACGGGACGGACCTAACTATGGCTACACCTTC
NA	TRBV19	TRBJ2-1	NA	CASTSQPGTIYNEQFF	TGTGCCAGTACTTCCCAACCAGGAACGATTTACAATGAGCAGTTCTTC
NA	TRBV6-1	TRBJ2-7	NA	CASKRGDSYEQYF	TGTGCCAGCAAAAGGGGGGACAGCTACGAGCAGTACTTC
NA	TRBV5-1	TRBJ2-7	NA	CASSPEGGFFSYEQYF	TGCGCCAGCAGCCCCGAGGGCGGCTTCTTTTCCTACGAGCAGTACTTC
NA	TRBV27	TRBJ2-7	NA	CASSLLGGGSLREQYF	TGTGCCAGCAGTTTATTGGGAGGGGGGTCTCTACGCGAGCAGTACTTC
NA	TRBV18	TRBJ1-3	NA	CASSPSGSGSENTIYF	TGTGCCAGCTCACCATCCGGGTCCGGCTCTGAAAACACCATATATTTT
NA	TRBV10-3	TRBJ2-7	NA	CAISGAQGGSLYEQYF	TGTGCCATCAGTGGGGCACAGGGCGGAAGCCTCTACGAGCAGTACTTC
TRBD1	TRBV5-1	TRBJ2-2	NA	CASSQGVTGELFF	TGCGCCAGCAGCCAGGGGGTCACCGGGGAGCTGTTTTTT
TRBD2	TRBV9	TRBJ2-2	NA	CASSVAGGPATGKLFF	TGTGCCAGCAGCGTAGCGGGAGGGCCGGCGACCGGGAAGCTGTTTTTT
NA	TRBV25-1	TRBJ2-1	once	CASSSQSRGQFF	TGTGCCAGCAGTTCCCAATCCCGTGGGCAGTTCTTC
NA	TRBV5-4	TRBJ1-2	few	CASSLVGVYGYTF	TGTGCCAGCAGCTTGGTGGGGGTCTATGGCTACACCTTC
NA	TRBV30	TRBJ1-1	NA	CACQRGGSPLNTEAFF	TGTGCCTGCCAACGGGGGGGGTCACCGCTGAACACTGAAGCTTTCTTT
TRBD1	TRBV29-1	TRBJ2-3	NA	CSAIPGQGLFGFVGTDTQYF	TGCAGCGCAATCCCGGGACAGGGTCTATTCGGGTTTGTTGGCACAGATACGCAGTATTTT
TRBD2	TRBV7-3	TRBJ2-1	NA	CASSLVAGGGNEQFF	TGTGCCAGCAGCTTAGTAGCGGGAGGTGGCAATGAGCAGTTCTTC
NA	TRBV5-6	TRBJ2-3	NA	CASSWGMGGDTQYF	TGTGCCAGCAGCTGGGGGATGGGCGGTGATACGCAGTATTTT
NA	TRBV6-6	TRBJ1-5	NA	CATSPSNQPQHF	TGTGCCACTAGCCCCAGCAATCAGCCCCAGCATTTT
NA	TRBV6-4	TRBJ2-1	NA	CASSDGGGSPNEQFF	TGTGCCAGCAGTGACGGGGGTGGGAGTCCCAATGAGCAGTTCTTC
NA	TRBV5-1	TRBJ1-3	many	CASSQDSGNTIYF	TGCGCCAGCAGCCAGGATTCTGGAAACACCATATATTTT
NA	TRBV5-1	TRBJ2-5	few	CASSPGRAQETQYF	TGCGCCAGCAGCCCCGGCAGGGCACAAGAGACCCAGTACTTC
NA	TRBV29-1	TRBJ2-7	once	CSVGEDIYEQYF	TGCAGCGTTGGGGAGGACATCTACGAGCAGTACTTC
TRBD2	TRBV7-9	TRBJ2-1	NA	CASSSSGAHPEQFF	TGTGCCAGCAGCTCTAGCGGGGCCCACCCGGAGCAGTTCTTC
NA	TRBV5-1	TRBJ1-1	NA	CASSLAGLSNTEAFF	TGCGCCAGCAGCTTGGCCGGATTGTCGAACACTGAAGCTTTCTTT
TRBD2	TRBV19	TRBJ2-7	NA	CASSGVAGTYEQYF	TGTGCCAGTAGTGGGGTAGCGGGAACCTACGAGCAGTACTTC
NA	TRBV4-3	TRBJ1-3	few	CASSQQWGLGNTIYF	TGCGCCAGCAGCCAACAGTGGGGTCTCGGAAACACCATATATTTT
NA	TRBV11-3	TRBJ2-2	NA	CASSLRAANTGELFF	TGTGCCAGCAGCTTAAGGGCAGCCAACACCGGGGAGCTGTTTTTT
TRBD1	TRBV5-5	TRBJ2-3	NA	CASSPGTGDTDTQYF	TGTGCCAGCAGCCCCGGGACAGGGGACACAGATACGCAGTATTTT
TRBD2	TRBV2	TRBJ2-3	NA	CASRLAVGPDTQYF	TGTGCCAGCCGACTAGCGGTAGGACCAGATACGCAGTATTTT